The 12 T cell receptor beta chains below were found in one sample sequenced in a study of blood T cells in healthy people across ages. A second PCR of roughly 7 to 11 cycles used a sample-barcoded 5' primer and a J-beta primer mix. TCRdb processed the 5' RACE reads anew with MiXCR; each CDR3 protein has one entry. The sample consists of just over 800,000 distinct CDR3 sequences, around 62% of them appearing once. The sequenced material came from blood. All receptors come from a young man in good health.

The chain recombines TRBV5-1 with TRBJ1-2; D is perhaps TRBD1 (5 bases). The CDR3 is 16 residues long. The germline CDR1 and CDR2 sequences are SGHRS and YFSETQ. The V end was cut by 4 bases, the J end by 8 bases, with 24 bases between. The CDR3 bases are TGCGCCAGCAGCGTTGATGCCGGGACGGAGCTAACCGGCTACACCTTC. Translating gives CASSVDAGTELTGYTF.

This clonotype was recorded a few times. The V and J genes are TRBV20-1 and TRBJ2-7; no definite D call. V was shortened by 1 base and J by 6 bases, with 10 bases between the two germline ends. CDR3 length equals 12 residues. The V gene's germline CDR1 is DFQATT and CDR2 SNEGSKA (reference sequence). CDR3 in DNA: TGCAGTGCTAGAGTTAGGGATACCGAGCAGTACTTC. It encodes CSARVRDTEQYF.

The chain carries TRBV24-1 and TRBJ2-1, with TRBD2 identical over 7 bases. Germline-derived CDR1 and CDR2 are KGHDR and SFDVKD. The CDR3 runs to 17 residues. V lost 3 bases to trimming and J lost 6 bases; unmatched junction nucleotides: 13. Written as DNA, the CDR3 is TGTGCCACCAGTGATACCTCTGCGGGAGTGATCTTCAATGAGCAGTTCTTC. This sequence encodes CATSDTSAGVIFNEQFF.

CDR3 loop: CSAITGARYEQYF. The CDR3 DNA follows: TGCAGTGCCATTACAGGGGCACGGTACGAGCAGTACTTC. V and J are TRBV20-1 and TRBJ2-7, with 7 bases that match TRBD1. Trimming took 6 bases from V and 4 from J; bases not matched to a gene: 9. CDR1 DFQATT and CDR2 SNEGSKA come from the germline V gene (reference sequence). CDR3 length equals 13 residues.

The chain recombines TRBV10-3 with TRBJ2-5, with D tentatively TRBD1 (6 bases). Per germline, CDR1 ENHRY and CDR2 SYGVKD. Trimming removed 7 bases from V and 3 bases from J, with 12 bases in between. The CDR3 is 13 residues long. The CDR3 bases are TGTGCCATCAAGGGGGACCTAGAAGAGACCCAGTACTTC. The encoded protein is CAIKGDLEETQYF.

Regarding this clonotype: This may be a read error: a much more frequent sequence differs by one nucleotide. The rearrangement uses TRBV7-2 and TRBJ2-1, with D perhaps matching TRBD2 (5 bases). V was cut by 1 base and J by 9 bases, with 10 bases left in between. CDR3 length: 13 residues. In germline, CDR1 is SGHTA, CDR2 FQGNSA. Here the CDR3 reads CASSLESGREQFF. The DNA for the CDR3 is TGTGCCAGCAGCTTAGAGAGCGGTCGTGAGCAGTTCTTC.

This clonotype showed up just a few times. V is TRBV7-2 and J is TRBJ2-3; 7 bases fit TRBD2. The J segment lost 0 bases and the V segment lost 6 bases, leaving 6 bases of the junction unmatched. The CDR3 runs 15 residues. Looked up from germline, CDR1 is SGHTA and CDR2 is FQGNSA. The CDR3 sequence is CASSRDYLSTDTQYF. The CDR3 coding sequence is TGTGCCAGCAGTAGGGACTACCTTAGCACAGATACGCAGTATTTT.

The chain employs TRBV7-3 and TRBJ2-3; 10 bases are a match to TRBD2. V trimming: 4 bases; J trimming: 3 bases; junction bases outside the gene matches: 10. The germline V gene has CDR1 SGHTA and CDR2 FQGTGA. The CDR3 length is 17 residues. CDR3 bases: TGTGCCAGCAGCTACACCGGGACTAGCGACAAGACAGATACGCAGTATTTT. This gives the protein CASSYTGTSDKTDTQYF.

The sample holds a few counts of this clonotype. V and J are TRBV7-2 and TRBJ2-3; 9 bases agree with TRBD2. The length of the CDR3 is 14 residues. The germline CDR1 and CDR2 sequences are SGHTA and FQGNSA. Trimming cost V 5 bases and J 7 bases; bases outside gene matches: 7. CDR3 bases: TGTGCCAGCAGCCCTAATAGCGGGGGAAATACGCAGTATTTT. As protein: CASSPNSGGNTQYF.

The chain joins TRBV27 to TRBJ1-2; D ambiguous. V lost 5 bases and J lost 4, with 17 bases in between. CDR3 length equals 15 residues. Germline V gene data show CDR1 as MNHEY and CDR2 as SMNVEV (reference sequence). The CDR3 here is CASSRRMDSVYGYTF. For the CDR3, the DNA is TGTGCCAGCAGTCGCAGGATGGATTCGGTCTATGGCTACACCTTC.

The genes are TRBV15 and TRBJ2-5; possible D gene TRBD2, 6 bases. Trimming shortened V by 9 bases and J by 3 bases, and 11 bases separated the two germline ends. The germline V gene has CDR1 LNHNV and CDR2 YYDKDF (reference sequence). This CDR3 has 12 residues. Here the CDR3 reads CATGRREETQYF. The CDR3 DNA follows: TGTGCCACAGGGAGGCGGGAAGAGACCCAGTACTTC.

V and J are TRBV5-1 and TRBJ2-6; no firm D call. The ends were cut back, 1 base at V and 2 bases at J, with 7 bases in the middle. The CDR3 consists of 15 residues. CDR1 and CDR2 (germline): SGHRS, YFSETQ. As DNA, the CDR3 is TGCGCCAGCAGCTTGACAGAGCCTGGGGCCAACGTCCTGACTTTC. Residues: CASSLTEPGANVLTF. Complete variable domain (other parts from reference TRBV5-1 and TRBJ2-6): KAGVTQTPRYLIKTRGQQVTLSCSPISGHRSVSWYQQTPGQGLQFLFEYFSETQRNKGNFPGRFSGRQFSNSRSEMNVSTLELGDSALYLCASSLTEPGANVLTFGAGSRLTVL.